This entry describes one T cell receptor (beta chain). The antigen is undetermined. The data belong to a study of shared clonotypes between healthy human individuals. Overall study context: Aged 18 to 49, the donors were a couple of women and a few men. Study-wide points: When naive CD4 clonotypes were compared across a few donors, approximately 4.9% were shared. Lower generation probabilities were found for non-shared clonotypes than for those shared by all four donors.

J gave up 7 bases and V 0 bases, and 6 bases lay outside the gene matches. The CDR3 length is 16 residues. Germline CDR1 reads MNHEY; CDR2 reads SVGAGI. Profiled with immunoSEQ multiplex PCR; TCRdb holds only in-frame clones, not every one. The repertoire consists of millions of clones, with approximately 95% occurring once and the leading ten covering 0.13%. Sequencing used naive CD4+ T cells sorted from blood. Subset here: CD45RA+ positively selected. The clonotype comes from a man aged 18 to 35 in good health. The J gene is TRBJ2-1, the V gene TRBV6-5, with 10 bases identical to TRBD2. CDR3 DNA sequence: TGTGCCAGCAGTTACTCGAGTAGCGGGGGGCCAAATGAGCAGTTCTTC. This encodes CASSYSSSGGPNEQFF.